The rows below give T cell receptor beta chains drawn from one sample of a study of human T cells and chemical hapten exposure. TCRdb independently ran MiXCR on the RACE reads; one entry per CDR3 protein. The sample shows about 41,000 distinct CDR3 sequences, 4% of them seen only once. Sequenced material: whole blood, taken in connection with sensitization to the hapten diphenylcyclopropenone (DPC). The receptors shown here come from a man over 45 with alopecia areata. Some clones in this sample may be carry-over from other donors' samples. CDR3s include the opening cysteine and the closing phenylalanine or tryptophan. The order of the fields is J gene, clone size, D gene, V gene, CDR3 protein, CDR3 DNA. A D gene is named only where the DNA matches it firmly. Clone size appears in some rows only: once, few, many, or a class for an expanded clone.

TRBJ1-1 | - | - | TRBV7-2 | CASSQNREYTEAFF | TGTGCCAGCAGCCAAAACAGGGAGTACACTGAAGCTTTCTTT
TRBJ2-2 | many | - | TRBV15 | CATGRAAGGELFF | TGTGCCACCGGCCGGGCGGCTGGCGGGGAGCTGTTTTTT
TRBJ2-3 | many | - | TRBV6-5 | CASGPNVKATDTQYF | TGTGCCAGCGGCCCCAATGTGAAGGCGACAGATACGCAGTATTTT
TRBJ2-5 | many | - | TRBV5-1 | CASRRQGFQETQYF | TGCGCCAGCAGGCGTCAGGGGTTCCAAGAGACCCAGTACTTC
TRBJ2-2 | many | - | TRBV29-1 | CSVLLATNTGELFF | TGCAGCGTTCTTCTAGCGACGAACACCGGGGAGCTGTTTTTT
TRBJ2-3 | many | TRBD1 | TRBV7-2 | CASSLVGNRGQDTQYF | TGTGCCAGCAGCTTAGTAGGAAACAGGGGGCAAGATACGCAGTATTTT
TRBJ2-4 | many | TRBD2 | TRBV4-1 | CASSQEGLGLQYF | TGCGCCAGCAGCCAAGAAGGACTAGGCCTTCAGTACTTC
TRBJ2-1 | few | TRBD1 | TRBV5-1 | CASSLTGTVTYNEQFF | TGCGCCAGCAGCTTGACGGGGACAGTAACATACAATGAGCAGTTCTTC
TRBJ1-3 | many | - | TRBV7-2 | CASSLVTGNTIYF | TGTGCCAGCAGCTTGGTAACTGGAAACACCATATATTTT
TRBJ1-1 | - | - | TRBV10-2 | CASSGYLWTEAFF | TGTGCCAGCAGTGGCTACTTGTGGACTGAAGCTTTCTTT
TRBJ1-1 | few | - | TRBV12-3/TRBV12-4 | CASSLQVGTEAFF | TGTGCCAGCAGTTTGCAGGTGGGCACTGAAGCTTTCTTT
TRBJ2-2 | - | - | TRBV25-1 | CASSGKGLNTGELFF | TGTGCCAGCAGTGGGAAAGGGCTGAACACCGGGGAGCTGTTTTTT
TRBJ2-7 | many | TRBD2 | TRBV10-1 | CASSDFTSGYEQYF | TGCGCCAGCAGTGATTTTACTAGCGGCTACGAGCAGTACTTC
TRBJ2-7 | many | - | TRBV6-2/TRBV6-3 | CASSHPISYEQYF | TGTGCCAGCAGTCACCCGATCTCCTACGAGCAGTACTTC
TRBJ2-5 | many | - | TRBV5-1 | CASSLRTLETQYF | TGCGCCAGCAGCTTGAGGACCCTAGAAACCCAGTACTTC
TRBJ2-1 | many | - | TRBV7-8 | CASSLGRTEINEQFF | TGTGCCAGCAGCTTAGGCAGGACGGAAATCAATGAGCAGTTCTTC
TRBJ2-2 | - | TRBD1 | TRBV28 | CASISGGRDTGELFF | TGTGCCAGCATCTCAGGGGGAAGGGACACCGGGGAGCTGTTTTTT
TRBJ2-7 | many | - | TRBV4-1 | CASSLAATLGGFDEQYF | TGCGCCAGCAGCCTGGCCGCTACACTGGGCGGGTTTGACGAGCAGTACTTC
TRBJ2-5 | many | TRBD2 | TRBV7-2 | CASSSQGLAGQETQYF | TGTGCCAGCAGCTCACAGGGACTAGCGGGACAAGAGACCCAGTACTTC
TRBJ1-1 | many | TRBD1 | TRBV30 | CAWSLTGLNTEAFF | TGTGCCTGGAGCCTGACAGGGCTGAACACTGAAGCTTTCTTT
TRBJ2-2 | many | TRBD1 | TRBV6-1 | CASSGGQVTGELFF | TGTGCCAGCAGTGGGGGACAGGTCACCGGGGAGCTGTTTTTT
TRBJ1-4 | many | TRBD1 | TRBV11-2 | CASSTGQGPNEKLFF | TGTGCCAGCAGCACCGGACAGGGGCCTAATGAAAAACTGTTTTTT
TRBJ1-1 | many | TRBD1 | TRBV27 | CASSPGQGASDPEAFF | TGTGCCAGCAGTCCTGGACAGGGGGCAAGTGATCCTGAAGCTTTCTTT
TRBJ1-1 | many | - | TRBV20-1 | CSASPNWAGNTEAFF | TGCAGTGCTAGCCCGAACTGGGCGGGGAACACTGAAGCTTTCTTT
TRBJ2-2 | many | - | TRBV12-3/TRBV12-4 | CASSWANTGELFF | TGTGCCAGCAGTTGGGCGAACACCGGGGAGCTGTTTTTT
TRBJ2-1 | many | TRBD2 | TRBV6-2/TRBV6-3 | CASSSPGLAAQFF | TGTGCCAGCAGTTCCCCCGGACTAGCGGCGCAGTTCTTC
TRBJ2-7 | many | TRBD1 | TRBV5-1 | CASSPRTGGEYEQYF | TGCGCCAGCAGCCCTAGGACAGGGGGCGAATACGAGCAGTACTTC
TRBJ2-3 | many | TRBD2 | TRBV28 | CASSVPGLAGNTDTQYF | TGTGCCAGCAGTGTGCCGGGACTAGCGGGTAACACAGATACGCAGTATTTT
TRBJ1-2 | many | - | TRBV29-1 | CSVGGDGLSYGYTF | TGCAGCGTTGGGGGGGACGGACTGAGTTATGGCTACACCTTC
TRBJ2-6 | many | - | TRBV11-2 | CASSPLRQASGANVLTF | TGTGCCAGCAGCCCGCTCCGACAGGCCTCTGGGGCCAACGTCCTGACTTTC
TRBJ1-1 | - | - | TRBV28 | CASRFGLGGNTEAFF | TGTGCCAGCAGGTTTGGGCTTGGGGGTAACACTGAAGCTTTCTTT
TRBJ2-3 | many | TRBD2 | TRBV30 | CAWSVLAGGPDTQYF | TGTGCCTGGAGTGTTCTGGCGGGAGGCCCAGATACGCAGTATTTT
TRBJ1-1 | many | - | TRBV30 | CAWSVLETEAFF | TGTGCCTGGAGTGTACTGGAAACTGAAGCTTTCTTT
TRBJ2-3 | many | - | TRBV2 | CASSVLASSTDTQYF | TGTGCCAGCAGTGTACTAGCTTCTAGCACAGATACGCAGTATTTT
TRBJ2-3 | few | TRBD2 | TRBV18 | CASSPTSGRSDTQYF | TGTGCCAGCTCACCGACTAGCGGGAGGTCAGATACGCAGTATTTT
TRBJ1-5 | many | - | TRBV12-3/TRBV12-4 | CASSANGRGNQPQHF | TGTGCCAGCAGTGCTAACGGGCGCGGCAATCAGCCCCAGCATTTT
TRBJ2-3 | many | - | TRBV20-1 | CSARGRLLRTDTQYF | TGCAGTGCCAGAGGGCGGCTCCTTCGCACAGATACGCAGTATTTT
TRBJ1-1 | many | - | TRBV5-1 | CASSPGQYTEAFF | TGCGCCAGCAGCCCTGGACAGTACACTGAAGCTTTCTTT
TRBJ2-7 | many | TRBD2 | TRBV18 | CASSPRGVEEQYF | TGTGCCAGCTCACCTCGGGGGGTAGAAGAGCAGTACTTC
TRBJ2-7 | many | - | TRBV20-1 | CSARDTGTQRLYEQYF | TGCAGTGCTAGAGACACCGGGACACAACGACTCTACGAGCAGTACTTC
TRBJ2-3 | many | TRBD2 | TRBV5-8 | CASPAGLAGGPSDTQYF | TGTGCCAGCCCAGCCGGACTAGCGGGAGGGCCCTCGGATACGCAGTATTTT
TRBJ1-5 | many | - | TRBV12-3/TRBV12-4 | CASSSRENQPQHF | TGTGCCAGCAGTTCCCGGGAAAATCAGCCCCAGCATTTT
TRBJ2-1 | many | - | TRBV7-9 | CASSSGPFYNEQFF | TGTGCCAGCAGCTCAGGTCCCTTTTACAATGAGCAGTTCTTC
TRBJ1-5 | many | - | TRBV18 | CASSPLPGRNQPQHF | TGTGCCAGCTCACCACTACCAGGACGCAATCAGCCCCAGCATTTT
TRBJ1-2 | - | - | TRBV5-5 | CASSLGELSGYTF | TGTGCCAGCAGCTTGGGAGAGTTGAGTGGCTACACCTTC
TRBJ1-2 | many | TRBD1 | TRBV7-9 | CASSFGTEDGYTF | TGTGCCAGCAGCTTTGGGACAGAGGATGGCTACACCTTC
TRBJ2-7 | - | - | TRBV3-1 | CASSRPRRQGGYEQYF | TGTGCCAGCAGCCGGCCCCGGCGGCAGGGGGGCTACGAGCAGTACTTC
TRBJ2-3 | many | - | TRBV10-3 | CAISGFAGEGDTQYF | TGTGCCATCAGTGGGTTCGCAGGGGAAGGAGATACGCAGTATTTT
TRBJ2-5 | many | - | TRBV5-1 | CASSPDSDWGWETQYF | TGCGCCAGCAGCCCGGACAGTGATTGGGGATGGGAGACCCAGTACTTC
TRBJ2-7 | many | - | TRBV27 | CASSLSPSGTGGEQYF | TGTGCCAGCAGTTTATCGCCATCCGGGACCGGGGGCGAGCAGTACTTC
TRBJ1-2 | many | - | TRBV7-2 | CASSPTTQGSGYTF | TGTGCCAGCAGCCCCACGACACAGGGAAGTGGCTACACCTTC
TRBJ2-7 | many | TRBD1 | TRBV25-1 | CASKGQGTGEQYF | TGTGCCAGCAAAGGACAGGGAACGGGGGAGCAGTACTTC
TRBJ2-5 | many | TRBD1 | TRBV3-1 | CASSFRQGRETQYF | TGTGCCAGCAGCTTCAGACAGGGCCGTGAGACCCAGTACTTC
TRBJ1-1 | many | - | TRBV3-1 | CASSLARNTEAFF | TGTGCCAGCAGCCTAGCGAGGAACACTGAAGCTTTCTTT
TRBJ1-2 | - | TRBD1 | TRBV27 | CASAEGAGGVGGYTF | TGTGCCAGCGCTGAGGGGGCAGGGGGCGTCGGGGGCTACACCTTC
TRBJ2-7 | many | - | TRBV2 | CASSPTGSSYEQYF | TGTGCCAGCAGCCCGACTGGGAGCTCCTACGAGCAGTACTTC
TRBJ2-6 | many | TRBD1 | TRBV19 | CASSSTGGLAGANVLTF | TGTGCCAGTAGTTCTACAGGGGGCCTGGCCGGGGCCAACGTCCTGACTTTC
TRBJ2-6 | many | - | TRBV4-2 | CASSQDLLGAGANVLTF | TGTGCCAGCAGCCAAGATCTATTGGGGGCTGGGGCCAACGTCCTGACTTTC
TRBJ2-3 | many | - | TRBV12-3/TRBV12-4 | CASALGDGSTDTQYF | TGTGCCAGCGCCTTGGGGGACGGTTCCACAGATACGCAGTATTTT